Listed below are T cell receptor beta chains from one sample, sequenced in a study of cytotoxic CD8 clonotypes in ibrutinib-treated CLL. Profiling relied on immunoSEQ multiplex PCR, and the TCRdb table lists in-frame clones only, not all of them. The table includes some 350,000 clones, 60% to 80% detected once. Sequenced here: PBMCs, sampled after 36 months of ibrutinib treatment. Receptors originate from a human donor with chronic lymphocytic leukemia. CDR3s include the opening cysteine and the closing phenylalanine or tryptophan. A D gene is named only where the DNA matches it firmly. Rows may omit the clone size; those that give it use once, few, many or a size class.

j_call cdr3_length clone_size v_call d_call cdr3_nt cdr3_aa
TRBJ1-3 15 NA TRBV5-1 NA TGCGCCAGCAGCAGCCTCTCGGGAGCTGGAAACACCATATATTTT CASSSLSGAGNTIYF
TRBJ1-5 14 few TRBV5-1 TRBD1 TGCGCCAGCAGCCAAGGGACAGGCGGTCAGCCCCAGCATTTT CASSQGTGGQPQHF
TRBJ1-2 14 NA TRBV18 NA TGTGCCAGCTCAGCGGTACAGGGCTACTATGGCTACACCTTC CASSAVQGYYGYTF
TRBJ2-5 12 NA TRBV29-1 NA TGCAGCGTCCAGCCCGGGTCAGAGACCCAGTACTTC CSVQPGSETQYF
TRBJ1-2 16 NA TRBV4-2 TRBD1 TGTGCCAGCAGCCTGGAGCCAGGACAGGGCGACTATGGCTACACCTTC CASSLEPGQGDYGYTF
TRBJ1-2 15 NA TRBV5-1 TRBD1 TGCGCCAGCAGCTTGGGGACAGGGGAGCTTGATGGCTACACCTTC CASSLGTGELDGYTF
TRBJ2-7 11 NA TRBV20-1 TRBD1 TGCAGTGGGGGACAGTCCTACGAGCAGTACTTC CSGGQSYEQYF
TRBJ2-1 14 few TRBV29-1 TRBD1 TGCAGCGTTAAACCGGGCCCCAGGGGGAATGAGCAGTTCTTC CSVKPGPRGNEQFF
TRBJ2-5 13 NA TRBV7-9 NA TGTGCCAGCACCCGGGGATCCGAGGAGACCCAGTACTTC CASTRGSEETQYF
TRBJ2-7 14 NA TRBV9 TRBD1 TGTGCCAGCAGCGTAGCACTGACAGGGAGCGAGCAGTACTTC CASSVALTGSEQYF
TRBJ2-5 13 few TRBV9 NA TGTGCCAGCAGCGTAGGACTCGAGGAGACCCAGTACTTC CASSVGLEETQYF
TRBJ1-5 14 NA TRBV18 NA TGTGCCAGCTCACAGAGGACAGACGATCAGCCCCAGCATTTT CASSQRTDDQPQHF
TRBJ2-6 13 NA TRBV9 NA TGTGCCAGCAGCGACTCTGGGGCCAACGTCCTGACTTTC CASSDSGANVLTF
TRBJ1-1 17 NA TRBV30 TRBD1 TGTGCCTGGAGTGTACCCTTCGGGACAGGGGTCCGCACTGAAGCTTTCTTT CAWSVPFGTGVRTEAFF
TRBJ2-2 14 NA TRBV18 NA TGTGCCGCGGGGGGACAGTCGAGCACCGGGGAGCTGTTTTTT CAAGGQSSTGELFF
TRBJ1-4 14 NA TRBV6-5 NA TGTGCCAGCAGTTACAGGGTTGAGGGTGAAAAACTGTTTTTT CASSYRVEGEKLFF
TRBJ1-2 16 NA TRBV6-5 TRBD1 TGTGCCAGCAGTTACGCCGGGACAGCCTATAACTATGGCTACACCTTC CASSYAGTAYNYGYTF
TRBJ1-4 13 NA TRBV9 TRBD1 TGCGCCAGCAGCAGGGACAGGGCTGAAAAACTGTTTTTT CASSRDRAEKLFF
TRBJ2-3 13 NA TRBV5-1 NA TGCGCCAGCAGCAAGTGGAGCACAGATACGCAGTATTTT CASSKWSTDTQYF
TRBJ2-7 14 NA TRBV7-2 NA TGTGCCAGCAGCCCCCGTTTCAGCGAGTACGAGCAGTACTTC CASSPRFSEYEQYF
TRBJ2-2 16 once TRBV18 NA TGTGCCAGCTCACCCAGACAGGTAGCGAACACCGGGGAGCTGTTTTTT CASSPRQVANTGELFF
TRBJ2-5 17 NA TRBV4-1 TRBD1 TGCGCCAGCAGCCAAGATCACCCCAGGGGGCCGTGGGAGACCCAGTACTTC CASSQDHPRGPWETQYF
TRBJ2-3 19 NA TRBV5-1 TRBD2 TGCGCCAGCAGCTTGGGGGTTCTAGCGGGAGGGCCGGGCACAGATACGCAGTATTTT CASSLGVLAGGPGTDTQYF